What follows are 14 T cell receptor beta chains derived from one specimen sequenced in a study of response to subunit inactivated influenza vaccine. TCRdb ran MiXCR on the RT-PCR reads and lists one entry per CDR3 protein. The data contain about 190,000 distinct CDR3 sequences, under 15% of them singletons. Here the sequenced sample was CD8+ T cells sorted from PBMCs, taken 4 to 6 days after vaccination. Source of these receptors: a man between 45 and 60 years old who received an inactivated influenza vaccine.

The rearrangement joins TRBV6-2 or TRBV6-3 to TRBJ2-1; D gene uncertain. V gave up 2 bases and J gave up 6 bases, with 14 bases separating them. CDR3 length: 15 residues. Germline V gene lookup returns CDR1 MNHEY and CDR2 SVGEGT. CDR3 region: CASSYRKRASNEQFF. The DNA for the CDR3 is TGTGCCAGCAGTTACAGGAAACGAGCATCCAATGAGCAGTTCTTC.

The chain recombines TRBV25-1 with TRBJ2-2, with a possible D match to TRBD2 (7 bases). Trimming took 4 bases from V and 5 from J, leaving 17 bases between them. There are 16 residues in the CDR3. CDR1 MGHDK and CDR2 SYGVNS come from the germline V gene. CDR3 in amino acids: CASSGTGGGDTGELFF. The CDR3 DNA reads TGTGCCAGCAGTGGAACCGGAGGGGGGGATACCGGGGAGCTGTTTTTT.

This chain links TRBV4-3 with TRBJ2-2, with D possibly TRBD1 on 5 matching bases. Germline V lookup: CDR1 LGHNA, CDR2 YSLEER. This CDR3 region has 16 residues. Trimming left V 1 base short and J 1 base short, with 10 bases between. CDR3 sequence: CASSQGGRGNTGELFF. CDR3 DNA sequence: TGCGCCAGCAGCCAAGGGGGAAGGGGGAACACCGGGGAGCTGTTTTTT.

This clonotype was seen many times. Here the CDR3 reads CSARDPAGDLVDTQYF. The DNA for the CDR3 is TGCAGTGCTAGAGATCCGGCGGGCGACTTAGTGGATACGCAGTATTTT. This chain links TRBV20-1 with TRBJ2-3; a possible D gene is TRBD2 (5 bases). From germline, CDR1 is DFQATT and CDR2 SNEGSKA (reference sequence). V was trimmed by 0 bases and J by 6 bases, leaving 19 bases between them. This CDR3 region has 16 residues.

This clonotype appeared a few times. CDR3 region: CASSQDGGLLGEKLFF. In nucleotides, the CDR3 is TGCGCCAGCAGCCAAGATGGAGGGCTACTCGGTGAAAAACTGTTTTTT. The gene calls are TRBV4-3 and TRBJ1-4; no clear D gene. Germline lookup yields CDR1 LGHNA and CDR2 YSLEER. Between the trimmed V and J ends, which lost 0 bases and 7 bases, there was a span of 15 bases. This CDR3 has 16 amino acids.

The gene calls are TRBV25-1 and TRBJ1-1, with 7 bases identical to TRBD1. Germline V gene sequence: CDR1 MGHDK, CDR2 SYGVNS. There are 16 residues in the CDR3. V trimming: 0 bases; J trimming: 6 bases; junction bases outside the gene matches: 10. The CDR3 region is CASSEYEGDSDPEAFF. The CDR3 nucleotides are TGTGCCAGCAGTGAATATGAGGGGGACAGCGACCCTGAAGCTTTCTTT.

This clonotype has at least ten counts. The DNA of the CDR3 is TGCAGTGCCACCCATCCCCACAAGAACACCGGGGAGCTGTTTTTT. Protein sequence: CSATHPHKNTGELFF. V and J are TRBV20-1 and TRBJ2-2, with D unclear. Germline V lookup: CDR1 DFQATT, CDR2 SNEGSKA (reference sequence). The CDR3 runs 15 residues. Trimming removed 6 bases at V and 1 base at J, with 15 bases between.

This rearrangement joins TRBV11-2 to TRBJ2-2, with TRBD2 matching over 7 bases. The V segment lost 6 bases and the J segment 7 bases; nucleotides outside the gene matches: 5. CDR3 length equals 13 residues. CDR1 is SGHAT, CDR2 FQNNGV, per germline. CDR3 coding DNA: TGTGCCAGCAGTGCGGGAGAGGGCGGGGAGCTGTTTTTT. Protein: CASSAGEGGELFF. The full variable domain, rest sourced from reference TRBV11-2 and TRBJ2-2, is EAGVAQSPRYKIIEKRQSVAFWCNPISGHATLYWYQQILGQGPKLLIQFQNNGVVDDSQLPKDRFSAERLKGVDSTLKIQPAKLEDSAVYLCASSAGEGGELFFGEGSRLTVL.

This sequence joins TRBV20-1 and TRBJ2-7; D gene ambiguous. Germline V gene sequence: CDR1 DFQATT, CDR2 SNEGSKA (reference sequence). CDR3 length: 13 residues. V was cut by 8 bases and J by 3 bases, with 17 bases left in between. CDR3 coding DNA: TGCAGTTCCCTCCGGCACACGGACTACGAGCAGTACTTC. This encodes CSSLRHTDYEQYF.

In its sample, this clonotype was seen many times. The chain links TRBV18 to TRBJ1-1; 9 positions agree with TRBD1. This CDR3 region has 14 residues. Germline trimming cut 3 bases from V and 7 bases from J; bases unmatched to any gene: 6. CDR1 is KGHSH and CDR2 is LQKENI in the germline V gene. The CDR3 coding sequence is TGTGCCAGCTCACCTAACGACAGGGGGATTGAAGCTTTCTTT. Translated: CASSPNDRGIEAFF.

In this sample, this clonotype turned up a few times. This chain links TRBV7-6 with TRBJ2-7; 12 bases align to TRBD2. Per germline, CDR1 SGHVS and CDR2 FNYEAQ. V trimming: 5 bases; J trimming: 3 bases; junction bases outside the gene matches: 5. The CDR3 totals 15 residues. The CDR3 sequence: CASSEGTSGFYEQYF. The CDR3, as DNA: TGTGCCAGCAGCGAAGGGACTAGCGGGTTCTACGAGCAGTACTTC.

This clonotype was seen a handful of times. The rearrangement uses TRBV27 and TRBJ2-3; D remains unclear. CDR1 is MNHEY, CDR2 SMNVEV, per germline (reference sequence). Between the trimmed V and J ends, which lost 1 base and 2 bases, there was a span of 7 bases. The CDR3 spans 14 residues. The CDR3 nucleotides read TGTGCCAGCAGTTTATACGCACTCACAGATACGCAGTATTTT. It translates to CASSLYALTDTQYF.

This clonotype was counted at least ten times. The rearrangement uses TRBV18 and TRBJ2-1; D gene uncertain. The CDR3 spans 11 residues. V gave up 3 bases and J gave up 5 bases, with 2 bases separating them. The germline V gene has CDR1 KGHSH and CDR2 LQKENI. For the CDR3, the DNA is TGTGCCAGCTCACCGGACAATGAGCAGTTCTTC. Translating gives CASSPDNEQFF.

This clonotype was observed a few times. The chain carries TRBV18 and TRBJ2-7; the match to TRBD2 covers 8 bases. V was pared by 3 bases and J by 2 bases, with 6 bases of the junction left unmatched. This CDR3 has 15 amino acids. The V gene's germline CDR1 is KGHSH and CDR2 LQKENI. Here the CDR3 DNA reads TGTGCCAGCTCACCCCCTGGAGCGGGGGCCTACGAGCAGTACTTC. Protein: CASSPPGAGAYEQYF.